Included here is one TCR beta chain sequence, with context. Per the original methods: The assay estimated nucleated cells by amplifying reference gene primers. The assay was immunoSEQ multiplex PCR, and TCRdb's table has in-frame clones only and misses some. V and J calls and clone size follow that table, whereas D and trimming were derived from the DNA. Found here are about 140,000 clones, 84% of them singletons; the top ten hold approximately 3.9%. These data belong to a study of blood T cell repertoires in COVID-19. V lost 5 bases, J lost 4 bases, and 14 bases lay in between. This CDR3 is built from 14 residues. From germline, CDR1 is MDHEN and CDR2 SYDVKM.

The rearrangement links TRBV28 to TRBJ1-2; no clear D gene. What was sequenced was peripheral blood. This clonotype was obtained from a woman in her sixties with acute or convalescent COVID-19. This CDR3 is CASSPVVATYGYTF. DNA of the CDR3: TGTGCCAGCAGTCCGGTGGTAGCCACCTATGGCTACACCTTC.